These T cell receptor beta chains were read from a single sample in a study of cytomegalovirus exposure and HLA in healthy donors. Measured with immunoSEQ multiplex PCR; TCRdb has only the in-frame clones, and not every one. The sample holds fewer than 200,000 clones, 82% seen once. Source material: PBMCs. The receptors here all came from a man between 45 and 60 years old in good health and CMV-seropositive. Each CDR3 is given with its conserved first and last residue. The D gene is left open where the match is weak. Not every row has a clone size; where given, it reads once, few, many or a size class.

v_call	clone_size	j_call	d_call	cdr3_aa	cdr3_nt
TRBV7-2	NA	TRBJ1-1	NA	CASSLGHQSTEAFF	TGTGCCAGCAGCTTGGGACACCAGAGCACTGAAGCTTTCTTT
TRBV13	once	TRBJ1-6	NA	CASSTYNSPLHF	TGTGCCAGCAGCACATATAATTCACCCCTCCACTTT
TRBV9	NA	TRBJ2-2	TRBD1	CASSVGQGGTGELFF	TGTGCCAGCAGCGTAGGACAGGGTGGGACCGGGGAGCTGTTTTTT
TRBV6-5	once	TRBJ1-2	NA	CASTYSRSGYGYTF	TGTGCCAGCACTTACAGCAGGTCCGGATATGGCTACACCTTC
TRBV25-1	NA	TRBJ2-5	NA	CASTRGPRETQYF	TGTGCCAGCACTCGCGGCCCCCGAGAGACCCAGTACTTC
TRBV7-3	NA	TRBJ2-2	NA	CASSFGGPTGELFF	TGTGCCAGCAGCTTTGGCGGCCCTACCGGGGAGCTGTTTTTT
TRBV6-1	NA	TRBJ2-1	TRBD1	CASSDRDRTYNEQFF	TGTGCCAGCAGTGATCGGGACAGGACATACAATGAGCAGTTCTTC
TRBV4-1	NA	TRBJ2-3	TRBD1	CASSPGQGALTQYF	TGCGCCAGCAGCCCCGGACAGGGGGCGTTGACGCAGTATTTT
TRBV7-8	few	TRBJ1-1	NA	CASSLVGGYGDTEAFF	TGTGCCAGCAGCTTAGTCGGGGGGTACGGCGACACTGAAGCTTTCTTT
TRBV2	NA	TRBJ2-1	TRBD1	CASSAWTGGYNEQFF	TGTGCCAGCAGCGCCTGGACAGGGGGGTACAATGAGCAGTTCTTC
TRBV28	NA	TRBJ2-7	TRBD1	CASSRGREQYF	TGTGCCAGCAGCAGGGGGCGGGAGCAGTACTTC
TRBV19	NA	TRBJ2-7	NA	CASSGGSREQYF	TGTGCCAGTTCGGGGGGCTCAAGGGAGCAGTACTTC
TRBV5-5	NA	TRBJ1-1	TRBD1	CASSLTGGTEAFF	TGTGCCAGCAGCTTGACAGGGGGCACTGAAGCTTTCTTT
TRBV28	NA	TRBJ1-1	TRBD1	CASSLTGKPTEAFF	TGTGCCAGCAGTTTGACAGGGAAACCGACTGAAGCTTTCTTT
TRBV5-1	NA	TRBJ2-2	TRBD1	CASSLAGQGVGELFF	TGCGCCAGCAGCTTGGCAGGACAGGGGGTCGGGGAGCTGTTTTTT
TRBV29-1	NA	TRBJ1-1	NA	CSVEQALNTEAFF	TGCAGCGTTGAACAGGCATTGAACACTGAAGCTTTCTTT
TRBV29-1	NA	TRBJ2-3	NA	CSVEGNKDTQYF	TGCAGCGTGGAGGGGAATAAGGACACGCAGTATTTT
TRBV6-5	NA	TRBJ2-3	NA	CASSTVTDTQYF	TGTGCCAGCAGCACGGTCACAGATACGCAGTATTTT
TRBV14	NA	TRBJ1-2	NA	CASSQDGGEMGGYTF	TGTGCCAGCAGCCAAGACGGAGGGGAGATGGGTGGCTACACCTTC
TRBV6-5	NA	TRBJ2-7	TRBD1	CASSYAGGEYEQYF	TGTGCCAGCAGTTACGCAGGGGGCGAATACGAGCAGTACTTC
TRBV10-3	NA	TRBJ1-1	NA	CAINKQRDLYTEAFF	TGTGCCATCAACAAACAACGGGACTTGTACACTGAAGCTTTCTTT
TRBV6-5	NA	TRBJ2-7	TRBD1	CASTPGSDRDYEQYF	TGTGCCAGCACCCCCGGGTCGGACAGGGATTACGAGCAGTACTTC
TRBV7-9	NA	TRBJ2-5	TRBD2	CSSSRSGIETQYF	TGTTCCAGCAGCCGTAGCGGGATTGAGACCCAGTACTTC
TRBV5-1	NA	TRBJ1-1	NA	CASSLGRGGDTEAFF	TGCGCCAGCAGCTTGGGGAGGGGGGGGGACACTGAAGCTTTCTTT
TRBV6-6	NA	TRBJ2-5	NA	CASRGAPETQYF	TGTGCCAGCAGAGGGGCGCCGGAGACCCAGTACTTC
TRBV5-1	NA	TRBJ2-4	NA	CASSPHATAAKNSQYF	TGCGCCAGCAGCCCCCACGCGACAGCAGCCAAAAACAGTCAGTACTTC
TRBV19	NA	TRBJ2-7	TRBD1	CASSIAGQGALLYEQYF	TGTGCCAGTAGTATAGCGGGACAGGGGGCGCTTCTCTACGAGCAGTACTTC
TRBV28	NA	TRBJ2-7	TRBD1	CASSPGQGTIYEQYF	TGTGCCAGCAGTCCAGGACAGGGCACCATCTACGAGCAGTACTTC
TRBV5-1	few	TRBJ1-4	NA	CASSLAGASNEKLFF	TGCGCCAGCAGCTTGGCAGGGGCGTCTAATGAAAAACTGTTTTTT
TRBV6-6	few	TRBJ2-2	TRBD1	CASSLTGGPGELFF	TGTGCCAGCAGCCTGACAGGGGGCCCCGGGGAGCTGTTTTTT
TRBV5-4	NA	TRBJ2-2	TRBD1	CASSRDRAGELFF	TGTGCCAGCAGCCGGGACAGGGCCGGGGAGCTGTTTTTT
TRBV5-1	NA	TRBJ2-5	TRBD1	CASSLGDRGRETQYF	TGCGCCAGCAGCTTGGGCGACAGGGGGCGAGAGACCCAGTACTTC
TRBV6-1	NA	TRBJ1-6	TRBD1	CATRDRDDSPLHF	TGTGCCACCCGGGACAGGGATGATTCACCCCTCCACTTT
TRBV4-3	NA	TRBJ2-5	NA	CASSQDRTALETQYF	TGCGCCAGCAGCCAAGATCGGACAGCGTTGGAGACCCAGTACTTC
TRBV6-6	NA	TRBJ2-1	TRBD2	CASSNLRTSDNEQFF	TGTGCCAGCAGTAACCTCCGGACTAGCGACAATGAGCAGTTCTTC
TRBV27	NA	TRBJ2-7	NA	CASSLLASWLPYEQYF	TGTGCCAGCAGTTTATTGGCTAGCTGGCTACCTTACGAGCAGTACTTC
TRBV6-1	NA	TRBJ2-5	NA	CASSEATHAVQETQYF	TGTGCCAGCAGTGAAGCGACACACGCAGTCCAAGAGACCCAGTACTTC
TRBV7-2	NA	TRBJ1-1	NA	CASSLSGQTNTEAFF	TGTGCCAGCAGCCTTTCCGGACAGACGAACACTGAAGCTTTCTTT
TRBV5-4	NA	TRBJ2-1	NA	CASRPGTYNEQFF	TGTGCCAGCAGGCCCGGGACCTACAATGAGCAGTTCTTC
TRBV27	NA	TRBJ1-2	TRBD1	CASSLRDRGGGYTF	TGTGCCAGCAGTTTAAGAGACAGGGGAGGAGGCTACACCTTC
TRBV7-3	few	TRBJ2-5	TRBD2	CASSLGAGGQETQYF	TGTGCCAGCAGCTTAGGTGCGGGGGGGCAAGAGACCCAGTACTTC
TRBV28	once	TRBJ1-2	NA	CATGVNYGYTF	TGTGCCACCGGTGTAAACTATGGCTACACCTTC
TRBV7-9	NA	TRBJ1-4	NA	CASRGLGNSGEKLFF	TGTGCCAGCAGGGGCCTGGGCAACAGTGGGGAAAAACTGTTTTTT
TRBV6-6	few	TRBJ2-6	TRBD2	CASSYGGVGANVLTF	TGTGCCAGCAGTTACGGGGGGGTTGGGGCCAACGTCCTGACTTTC
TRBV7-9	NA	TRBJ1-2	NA	CASSLVRDYGYTF	TGTGCCAGCAGCTTAGTCAGGGACTATGGCTACACCTTC
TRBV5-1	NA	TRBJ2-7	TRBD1	CASSTDRAAYEQYF	TGCGCCAGCAGCACGGACAGGGCCGCCTACGAGCAGTACTTC
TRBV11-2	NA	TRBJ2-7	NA	CASSSNRYEQYF	TGTGCCAGCAGCTCGAACAGGTACGAGCAGTACTTC
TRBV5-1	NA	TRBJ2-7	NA	CASSFRGKFYEQYF	TGCGCCAGCAGCTTTAGGGGGAAATTCTACGAGCAGTACTTC
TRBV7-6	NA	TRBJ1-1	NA	CASSLALANTEAFF	TGTGCCAGCAGCTTAGCGTTGGCGAACACTGAAGCTTTCTTT
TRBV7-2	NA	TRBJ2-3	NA	CASNLRGRERDTQYF	TGTGCCAGCAACCTAAGGGGCAGGGAAAGAGATACGCAGTATTTT
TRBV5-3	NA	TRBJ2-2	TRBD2	CARSFIRSGAFTRGENTGELFF	TGTGCCAGAAGCTTTATTAGAAGCGGAGCCTTCACTCGGGGGGAGAACACCGGGGAGCTGTTTTTT